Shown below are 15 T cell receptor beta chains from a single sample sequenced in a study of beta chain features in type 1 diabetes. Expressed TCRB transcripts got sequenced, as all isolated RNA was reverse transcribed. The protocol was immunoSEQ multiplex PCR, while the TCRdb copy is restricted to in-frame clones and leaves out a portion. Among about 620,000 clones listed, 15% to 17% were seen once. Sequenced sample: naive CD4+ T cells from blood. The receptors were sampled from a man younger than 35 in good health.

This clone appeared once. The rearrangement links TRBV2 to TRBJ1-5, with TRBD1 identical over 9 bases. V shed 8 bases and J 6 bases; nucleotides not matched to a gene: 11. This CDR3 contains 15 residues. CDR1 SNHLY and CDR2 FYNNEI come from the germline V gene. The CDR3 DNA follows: TGTGCCAGCCTAGACCCGGGACAGGGAAGTCAGCCCCAGCATTTT. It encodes CASLDPGQGSQPQHF.

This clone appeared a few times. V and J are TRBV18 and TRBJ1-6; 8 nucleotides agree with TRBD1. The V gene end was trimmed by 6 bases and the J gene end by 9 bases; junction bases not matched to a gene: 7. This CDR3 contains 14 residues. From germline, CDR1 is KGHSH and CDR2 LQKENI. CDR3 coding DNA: TGTGCCAGCTCGCCAGACAGGGGAGGTTCACCCCTCCACTTT. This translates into CASSPDRGGSPLHF.

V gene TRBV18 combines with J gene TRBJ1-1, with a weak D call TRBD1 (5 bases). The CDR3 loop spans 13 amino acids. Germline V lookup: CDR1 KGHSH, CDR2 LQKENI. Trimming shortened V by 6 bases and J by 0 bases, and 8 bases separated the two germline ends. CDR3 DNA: TGTGCCAGCTCCGGGGCAGTGAACACTGAAGCTTTCTTT. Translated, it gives CASSGAVNTEAFF.

The CDR3, as DNA: TGTGCCTGGAGTGTACAAGGGGGAAACACTGAAGCTTTCTTT. It yields the protein CAWSVQGGNTEAFF. This chain joins TRBV30 and TRBJ1-1, with D perhaps TRBD1 (6 bases). V was shortened by 0 bases and J by 2 bases, with 10 bases between the two germline ends. The CDR3 is made up of 14 amino acids. CDR1 is GTSNPN, CDR2 SVGIG, per germline (reference sequence).

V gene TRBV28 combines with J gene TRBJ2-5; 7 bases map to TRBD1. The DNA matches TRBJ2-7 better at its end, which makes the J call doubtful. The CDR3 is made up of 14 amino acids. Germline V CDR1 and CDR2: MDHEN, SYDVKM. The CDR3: CASSPPGQNYEQYF. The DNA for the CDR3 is TGTGCCAGCAGTCCACCGGGACAGAACTACGAGCAGTACTTC.

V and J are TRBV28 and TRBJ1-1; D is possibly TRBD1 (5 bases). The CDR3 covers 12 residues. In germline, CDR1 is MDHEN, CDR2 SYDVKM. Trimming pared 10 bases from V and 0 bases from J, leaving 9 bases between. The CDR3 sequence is CATGGLNTEAFF. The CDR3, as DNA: TGTGCCACCGGGGGACTGAACACTGAAGCTTTCTTT.

CDR3 protein: CASSQGGQADTQYF. The CDR3 DNA reads TGTGCCAGCAGCCAAGGGGGGCAGGCAGATACGCAGTATTTT. The rearrangement joins TRBV4-2 to TRBJ2-3, with a weak D call TRBD1 (6 bases). The CDR3 is made up of 14 amino acids. With 1 base removed from V and 4 bases from J, the gap between germline ends came to 9 bases. CDR1 and CDR2 from the germline V gene are LGHNA and YNFKEQ.

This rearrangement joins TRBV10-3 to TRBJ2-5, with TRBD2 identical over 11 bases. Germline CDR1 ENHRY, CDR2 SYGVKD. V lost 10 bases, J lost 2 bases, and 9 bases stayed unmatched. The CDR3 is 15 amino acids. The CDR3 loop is CATGKTSGVQETQYF. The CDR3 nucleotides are TGTGCCACGGGAAAGACTAGCGGGGTACAAGAGACCCAGTACTTC.

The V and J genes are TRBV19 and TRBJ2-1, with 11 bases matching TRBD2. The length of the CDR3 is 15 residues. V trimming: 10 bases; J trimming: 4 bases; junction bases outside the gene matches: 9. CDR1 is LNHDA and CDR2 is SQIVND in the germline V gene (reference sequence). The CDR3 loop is CATKETSGVYNEQFF. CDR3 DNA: TGTGCCACAAAGGAGACTAGCGGGGTTTACAATGAGCAGTTCTTC.

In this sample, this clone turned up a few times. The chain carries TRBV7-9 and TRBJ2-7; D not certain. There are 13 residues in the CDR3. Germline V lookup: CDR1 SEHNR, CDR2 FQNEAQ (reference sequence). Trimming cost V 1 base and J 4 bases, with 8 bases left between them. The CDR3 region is CASSLVPYYEQYF. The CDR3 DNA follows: TGTGCCAGCAGCTTAGTCCCCTATTACGAGCAGTACTTC.

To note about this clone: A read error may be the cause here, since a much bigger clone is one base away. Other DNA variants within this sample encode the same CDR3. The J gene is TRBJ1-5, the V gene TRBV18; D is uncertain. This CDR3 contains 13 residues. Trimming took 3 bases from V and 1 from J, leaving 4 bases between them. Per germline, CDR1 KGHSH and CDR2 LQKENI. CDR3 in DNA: TGTGCCAGCTCACCGGGGAGCAATCAGCCCCAGCATTTT. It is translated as CASSPGSNQPQHF.

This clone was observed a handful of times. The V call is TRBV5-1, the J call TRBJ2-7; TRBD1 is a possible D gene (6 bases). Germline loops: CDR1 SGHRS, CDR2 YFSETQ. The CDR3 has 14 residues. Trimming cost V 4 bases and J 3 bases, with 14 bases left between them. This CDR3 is CASSPDRENYEQYF. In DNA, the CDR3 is TGCGCCAGCAGCCCGGACAGAGAAAACTACGAGCAGTACTTC.

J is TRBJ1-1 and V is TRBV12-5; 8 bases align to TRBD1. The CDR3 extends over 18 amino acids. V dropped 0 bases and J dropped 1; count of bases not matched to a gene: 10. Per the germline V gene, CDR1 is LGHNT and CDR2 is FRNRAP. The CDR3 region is CASGLVTGQGRANTEAFF. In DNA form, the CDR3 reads TGTGCTAGTGGTTTGGTGACCGGACAGGGCAGGGCGAACACTGAAGCTTTCTTT.

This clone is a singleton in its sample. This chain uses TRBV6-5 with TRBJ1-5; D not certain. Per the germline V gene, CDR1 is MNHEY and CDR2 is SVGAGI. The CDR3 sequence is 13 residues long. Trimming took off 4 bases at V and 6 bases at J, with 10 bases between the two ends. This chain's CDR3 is CASSSRERQPQHF. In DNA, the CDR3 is TGTGCCAGCAGTTCACGGGAGCGTCAGCCCCAGCATTTT.

The CDR3: CAWSHNYGYTF. CDR3 nucleotides: TGTGCCTGGAGCCATAACTATGGCTACACCTTC. This chain uses TRBV30 with TRBJ1-2; D remains unclear. Germline V gene sequence: CDR1 GTSNPN, CDR2 SVGIG (reference sequence). The V end lost 3 bases, the J end lost 1 base, and 3 bases lay between the germline ends. This CDR3 region has 11 residues.